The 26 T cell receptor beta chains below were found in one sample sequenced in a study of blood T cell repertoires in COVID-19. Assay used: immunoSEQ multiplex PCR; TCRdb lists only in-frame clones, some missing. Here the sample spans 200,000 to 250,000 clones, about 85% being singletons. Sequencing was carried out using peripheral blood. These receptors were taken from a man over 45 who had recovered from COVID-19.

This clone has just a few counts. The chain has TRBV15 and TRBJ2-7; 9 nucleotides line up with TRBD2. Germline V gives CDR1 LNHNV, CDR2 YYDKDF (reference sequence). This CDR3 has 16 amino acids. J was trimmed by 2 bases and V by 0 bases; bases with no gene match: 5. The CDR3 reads CATSRDHGGRAYEQYF. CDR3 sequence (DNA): TGTGCCACCAGCAGAGATCATGGCGGGAGGGCCTACGAGCAGTACTTC.

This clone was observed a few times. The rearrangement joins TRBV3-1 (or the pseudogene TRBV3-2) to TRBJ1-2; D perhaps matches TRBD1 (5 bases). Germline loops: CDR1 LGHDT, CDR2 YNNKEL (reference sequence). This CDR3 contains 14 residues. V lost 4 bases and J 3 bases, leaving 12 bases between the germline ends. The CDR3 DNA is TGTGCCAGCAGCCCGCTGACAGACCACTATGGCTACACCTTC. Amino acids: CASSPLTDHYGYTF.

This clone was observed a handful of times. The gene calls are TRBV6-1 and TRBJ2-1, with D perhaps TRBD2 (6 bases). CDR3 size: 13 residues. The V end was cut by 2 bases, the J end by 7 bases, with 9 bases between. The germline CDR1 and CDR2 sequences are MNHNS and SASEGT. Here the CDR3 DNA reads TGTGCCAGCAGTGAAATTCGGGGGAATGAGCAGTTCTTC. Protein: CASSEIRGNEQFF.

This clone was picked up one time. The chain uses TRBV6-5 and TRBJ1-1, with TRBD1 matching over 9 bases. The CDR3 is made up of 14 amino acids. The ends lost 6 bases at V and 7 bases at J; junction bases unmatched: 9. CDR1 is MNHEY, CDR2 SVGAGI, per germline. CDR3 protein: CASRSSRDRVEAFF. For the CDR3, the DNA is TGTGCCAGCAGATCGTCCCGGGACAGGGTTGAAGCTTTCTTT.

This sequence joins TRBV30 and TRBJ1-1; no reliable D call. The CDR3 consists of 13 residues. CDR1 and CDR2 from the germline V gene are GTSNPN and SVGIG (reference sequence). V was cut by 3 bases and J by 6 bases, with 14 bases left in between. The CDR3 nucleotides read TGTGCCTGGAGCCTTCTAAACGGGGCTGAAGCTTTCTTT. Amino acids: CAWSLLNGAEAFF.

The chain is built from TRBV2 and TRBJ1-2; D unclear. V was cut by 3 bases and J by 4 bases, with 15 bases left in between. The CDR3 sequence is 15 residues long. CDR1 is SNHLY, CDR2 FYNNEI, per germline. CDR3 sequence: CASSDQAAYSYGYTF. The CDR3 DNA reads TGTGCCAGCAGTGATCAGGCCGCATATTCCTATGGCTACACCTTC.

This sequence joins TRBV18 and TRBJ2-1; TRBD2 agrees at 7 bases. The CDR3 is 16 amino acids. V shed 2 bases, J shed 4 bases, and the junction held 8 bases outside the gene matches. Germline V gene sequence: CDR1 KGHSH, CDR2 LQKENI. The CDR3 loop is CASSPSTGGSYNEQFF. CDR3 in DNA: TGTGCCAGCTCACCATCCACCGGGGGGTCTTACAATGAGCAGTTCTTC.

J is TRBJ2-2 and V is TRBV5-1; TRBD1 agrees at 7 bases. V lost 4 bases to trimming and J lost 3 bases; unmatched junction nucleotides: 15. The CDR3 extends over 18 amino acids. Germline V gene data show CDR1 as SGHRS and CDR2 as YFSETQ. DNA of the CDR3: TGCGCCAGCAGCCGAGGACAGGTTGATTTAATGGACACCGGGGAGCTGTTTTTT. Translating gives CASSRGQVDLMDTGELFF.

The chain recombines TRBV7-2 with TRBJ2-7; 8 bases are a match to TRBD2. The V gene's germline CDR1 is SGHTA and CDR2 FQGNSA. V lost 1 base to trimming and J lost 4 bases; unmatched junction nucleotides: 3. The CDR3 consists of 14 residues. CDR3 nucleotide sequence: TGTGCCAGCAGCTTAGGGCTAGCGGGTTACGAGCAGTACTTC. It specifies CASSLGLAGYEQYF.

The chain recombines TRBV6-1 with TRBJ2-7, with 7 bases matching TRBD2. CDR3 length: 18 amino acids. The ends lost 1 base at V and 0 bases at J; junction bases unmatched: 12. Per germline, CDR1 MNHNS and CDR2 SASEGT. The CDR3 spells CASSEGSGGRDLSYEQYF. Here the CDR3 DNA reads TGTGCCAGCAGTGAAGGCTCGGGCGGGAGAGATCTCTCCTACGAGCAGTACTTC.

The CDR3 spells CSATPRDSQFF. The CDR3 nucleotides read TGCAGTGCTACCCCGCGGGACTCGCAGTTCTTC. The J gene is TRBJ2-1, the V gene TRBV20-1, with a weak D call TRBD2 (6 bases). Germline lookup yields CDR1 DFQATT and CDR2 SNEGSKA (reference sequence). CDR3 size: 11 residues. Trimming stripped 4 bases from V and 12 bases from J, with 13 bases between.

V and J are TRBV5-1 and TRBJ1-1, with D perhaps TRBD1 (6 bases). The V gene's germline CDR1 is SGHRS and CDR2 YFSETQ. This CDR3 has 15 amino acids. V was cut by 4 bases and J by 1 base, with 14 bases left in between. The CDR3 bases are TGCGCCAGCAGCCACAGGGATAAAAAGAACACTGAAGCTTTCTTT. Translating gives CASSHRDKKNTEAFF.

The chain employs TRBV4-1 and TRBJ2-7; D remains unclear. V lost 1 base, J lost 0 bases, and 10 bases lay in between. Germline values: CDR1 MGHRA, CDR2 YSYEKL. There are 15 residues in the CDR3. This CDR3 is CASSQGRPSSYEQYF. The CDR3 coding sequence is TGCGCCAGCAGCCAAGGGAGACCTAGCTCCTACGAGCAGTACTTC.

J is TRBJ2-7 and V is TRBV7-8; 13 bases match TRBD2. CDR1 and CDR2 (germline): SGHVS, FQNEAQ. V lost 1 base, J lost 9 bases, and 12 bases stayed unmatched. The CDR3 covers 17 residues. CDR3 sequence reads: CASSLVGGTSGKAMQYF. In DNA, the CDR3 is TGTGCCAGCAGCTTAGTCGGGGGGACTAGCGGGAAGGCGATGCAGTACTTC.

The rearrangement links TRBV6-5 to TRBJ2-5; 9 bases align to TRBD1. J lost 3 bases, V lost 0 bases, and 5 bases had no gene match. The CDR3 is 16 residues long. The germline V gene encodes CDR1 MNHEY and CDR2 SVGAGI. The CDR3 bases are TGTGCCAGCAGTTACTCGAGGACAGGGGATGAAGAGACCCAGTACTTC. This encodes CASSYSRTGDEETQYF.

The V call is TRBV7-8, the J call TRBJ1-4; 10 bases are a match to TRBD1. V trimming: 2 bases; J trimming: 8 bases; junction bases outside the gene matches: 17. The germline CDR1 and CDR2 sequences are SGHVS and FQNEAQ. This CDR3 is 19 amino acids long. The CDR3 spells CASSLTAGTGAYKAEKLFF. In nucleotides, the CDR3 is TGTGCCAGCAGCTTAACCGCCGGGACAGGGGCTTATAAGGCGGAAAAACTGTTTTTT.

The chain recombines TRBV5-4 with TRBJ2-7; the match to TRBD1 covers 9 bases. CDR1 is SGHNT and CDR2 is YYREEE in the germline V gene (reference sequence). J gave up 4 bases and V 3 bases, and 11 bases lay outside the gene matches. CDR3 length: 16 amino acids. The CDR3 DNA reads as TGTGCCAGCAGCTCCATTCGACAGGGGGGGTCGTACGAGCAGTACTTC. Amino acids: CASSSIRQGGSYEQYF.

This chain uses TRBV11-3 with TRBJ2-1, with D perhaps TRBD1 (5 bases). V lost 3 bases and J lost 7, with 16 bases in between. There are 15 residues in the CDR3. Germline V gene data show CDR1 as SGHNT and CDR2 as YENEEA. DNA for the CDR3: TGTGCCAGCAGCTTTAAAGACAGCTTAAGGAATGAGCAGTTCTTC. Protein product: CASSFKDSLRNEQFF.

CDR3 in DNA: TGTGCCAGCTCACCCAGACAGGGGGTCTTCTCTGGGGCCAACGTCCTGACTTTC. This encodes CASSPRQGVFSGANVLTF. The V and J genes are TRBV18 and TRBJ2-6; 9 nucleotides agree with TRBD1. V shed 3 bases and J 0 bases; nucleotides not matched to a gene: 6. There are 18 residues in the CDR3. The germline gives CDR1 KGHSH, CDR2 LQKENI.

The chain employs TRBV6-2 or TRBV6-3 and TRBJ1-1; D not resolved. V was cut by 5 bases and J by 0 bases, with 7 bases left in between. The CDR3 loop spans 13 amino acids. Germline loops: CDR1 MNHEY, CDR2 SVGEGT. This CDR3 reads CASSQNLNTEAFF. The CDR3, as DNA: TGTGCCAGCAGTCAGAACCTGAACACTGAAGCTTTCTTT.

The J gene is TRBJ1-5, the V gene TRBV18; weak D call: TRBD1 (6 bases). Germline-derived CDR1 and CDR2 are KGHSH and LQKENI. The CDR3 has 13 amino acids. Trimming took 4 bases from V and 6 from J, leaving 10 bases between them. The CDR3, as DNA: TGTGCCAGCTCACAGGGGGTCCCTCAGCCCCAGCATTTT. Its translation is CASSQGVPQPQHF.

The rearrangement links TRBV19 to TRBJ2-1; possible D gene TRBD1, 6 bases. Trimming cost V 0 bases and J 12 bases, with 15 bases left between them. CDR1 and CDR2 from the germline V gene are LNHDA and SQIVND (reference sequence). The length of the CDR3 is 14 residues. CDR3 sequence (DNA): TGTGCCAGTAGTATAGATCTGGGGGCGTCCCGGCAGTTCTTC. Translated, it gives CASSIDLGASRQFF.

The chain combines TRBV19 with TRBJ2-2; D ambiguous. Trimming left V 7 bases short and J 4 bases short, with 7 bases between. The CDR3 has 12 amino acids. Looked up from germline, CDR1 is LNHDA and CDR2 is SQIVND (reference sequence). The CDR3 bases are TGTGCCAGTAATGACTTCACCGGGGAGCTGTTTTTT. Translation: CASNDFTGELFF.

CDR3 in DNA: TGTGCCAGCTCACCCTCTAGCGGGAGGACAATTGAGCAGTACTTC. It codes for CASSPSSGRTIEQYF. V is TRBV18 and J is TRBJ2-7; TRBD2 agrees at 11 bases. Losses at the gene ends were 3 bases for V and 7 bases for J; bases not matched to a gene: 8. Germline V lookup: CDR1 KGHSH, CDR2 LQKENI. The CDR3 sequence is 15 residues long. Full variable domain (missing parts from reference TRBV18 and TRBJ2-7): NAGVMQNPRHLVRRRGQEARLRCSPMKGHSHVYWYRQLPEEGLKFMVYLQKENIIDESGMPKERFSAEFPKEGPSILRIQQVVRGDSAAYFCASSPSSGRTIEQYFGPGTRLTVT.

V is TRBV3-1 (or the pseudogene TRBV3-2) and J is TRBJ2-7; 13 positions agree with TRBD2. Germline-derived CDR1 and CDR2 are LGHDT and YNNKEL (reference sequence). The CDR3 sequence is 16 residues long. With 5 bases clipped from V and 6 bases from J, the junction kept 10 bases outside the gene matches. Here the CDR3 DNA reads TGTGCCAGCAGCGACGGACTAGCGGGAGCGATGGGCGAGCAGTACTTC. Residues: CASSDGLAGAMGEQYF.

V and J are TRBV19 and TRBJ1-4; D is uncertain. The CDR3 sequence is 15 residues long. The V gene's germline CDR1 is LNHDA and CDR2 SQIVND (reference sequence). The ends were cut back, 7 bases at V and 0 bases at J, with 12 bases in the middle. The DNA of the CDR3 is TGTGCCAGTAATTTGGGGAGTACAACTAATGAAAAACTGTTTTTT. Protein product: CASNLGSTTNEKLFF.